What follows is one TCR beta chain and its context. What it binds is not known. Germline V lookup: CDR1 MNHNS, CDR2 SASEGT. The length of the CDR3 is 14 residues. The V gene lost 8 bases and the J gene lost 7 bases, with 18 bases spanning the gap. The record originates from a study of glioma-infiltrating T cells after dendritic cell vaccination. The overall study: At biweekly intervals, patients got three intradermal dendritic cell vaccine injections.

Before vaccination, two weeks after the third vaccination, and at progression, PBMC were collected. TCRdb's copy holds only in-frame clones and misses some; the assay was immunoSEQ multiplex PCR. The sample records some 70,000 clones, approximately 80% being singletons. Study-wide results and limits: Complete blood and tumor specimen sets were limited to few patients.

The chain employs TRBV6-1 and TRBJ1-5; tentatively, D is TRBD1 (6 bases). The specimen was blood, collected before dendritic cell vaccination. This receptor was obtained from a human donor with glioblastoma. This CDR3 is CASSPGGRGQPQHF. CDR3 DNA sequence: TGTGCCAGCTCCCCCGGGGGGCGCGGGCAGCCCCAGCATTTT.